The 22 T cell receptor beta chains in this list originate from one sample, sequenced in a study of technical replicates of blood from a few donors. Here immunoSEQ multiplex PCR was the method, and the copy in TCRdb shows in-frame clones only, minus some. The data contain around 100,000 clones, 95% of them seen just once; the ten biggest clones take up around 0.3%. Sequencing was carried out using T cells isolated from PBMCs. The origin of the receptors is a human donor in good health.

The chain has TRBV30 and TRBJ2-1; possibly TRBD1 for D (5 bases). CDR1 and CDR2 from the germline V gene are GTSNPN and SVGIG (reference sequence). The V end was cut by 4 bases, the J end by 12 bases, with 13 bases between. The CDR3 length is 11 residues. As DNA, the CDR3 is TGTGCCTGGACTCATCAGGGTGGGCAGTTCTTC. This encodes CAWTHQGGQFF.

The V gene is TRBV30, the J gene TRBJ2-7, with 8 bases that match TRBD2. V lost 2 bases and J lost 11; bases outside the gene matches: 5. The CDR3 runs to 11 residues. The germline V gene has CDR1 GTSNPN and CDR2 SVGIG (reference sequence). CDR3: CAWSRSGGEYF. The CDR3 region has the DNA TGTGCCTGGAGTAGGTCGGGAGGGGAGTACTTC.

The chain has TRBV27 and TRBJ2-7; a weak D match, TRBD1 (6 bases). The CDR3 loop spans 14 amino acids. V was clipped by 5 bases and J by 2 bases, with 13 bases between them. Germline assignment: CDR1 MNHEY and CDR2 SMNVEV (reference sequence). Written as DNA, the CDR3 is TGTGCCAGCAGTATTAGGACAGCTACCTACGAGCAGTACTTC. This sequence encodes CASSIRTATYEQYF.

The chain is built from TRBV6-6 and TRBJ2-3; D unresolved. Germline V gene lookup returns CDR1 MNHNY and CDR2 SVGAGI (reference sequence). This CDR3 has 14 residues. V lost 7 bases, J lost 2 bases, and 13 bases lay in between. CDR3 DNA: TGTGCCAGCACCACATTGCTAGACACAGATACGCAGTATTTT. Residues: CASTTLLDTDTQYF.

The genes are TRBV11-2 and TRBJ1-4, with D possibly being TRBD1 (5 bases). Germline V CDR1 and CDR2: SGHAT, FQNNGV. Trimming took off 2 bases at V and 8 bases at J, with 15 bases between the two ends. This CDR3 has 15 residues. The CDR3 region has the DNA TGTGCCAGCAGCTTAATAGGCCACTCAGGGGAAAAACTGTTTTTT. As protein: CASSLIGHSGEKLFF.

The V and J genes are TRBV9 and TRBJ1-5; D remains unclear. Germline V gene sequence: CDR1 SGDLS, CDR2 YYNGEE. Trimming took 4 bases from V and 6 from J, leaving 11 bases between them. This CDR3 region has 13 residues. DNA of the CDR3: TGTGCCAGCAGCCCTCTGGAGGCTCAGCCCCAGCATTTT. It specifies CASSPLEAQPQHF.

The chain couples TRBV6-1 to TRBJ2-7; weak D call: TRBD1 (6 bases). CDR1 and CDR2 (germline): MNHNS, SASEGT. This CDR3 is built from 15 residues. The V end lost 1 base, the J end lost 3 bases, and 13 bases lay between the germline ends. CDR3 nucleotides: TGTGCCAGCAGTGAAGGAGCAGGGGCGGGCTACGAGCAGTACTTC. It is translated as CASSEGAGAGYEQYF.

The V call is TRBV15, the J call TRBJ2-3; TRBD2 matches 12 bases. J was trimmed by 4 bases and V by 3 bases; bases with no gene match: 5. The CDR3 extends over 16 amino acids. The germline CDR1 and CDR2 sequences are LNHNV and YYDKDF (reference sequence). CDR3 in amino acids: CATSSGTSGRPDTQYF. DNA for the CDR3: TGTGCCACCAGCAGTGGTACTAGCGGGAGGCCAGATACGCAGTATTTT.

The rearrangement links TRBV6-1 to TRBJ2-1; 7 nucleotides match TRBD1. Germline V gene sequence: CDR1 MNHNS, CDR2 SASEGT. The CDR3 length is 14 residues. V trimming: 7 bases; J trimming: 8 bases; junction bases outside the gene matches: 11. DNA for the CDR3: TGTGCCAGCACTACGGCGACAGGGTGGGATGAGCAGTTCTTC. As protein: CASTTATGWDEQFF.

On this clone: Its ends do not fully match the called genes, so a read error is possible. The V gene is TRBV5-1, the J gene TRBJ2-3, with TRBD2 matching 8 bases. This CDR3 spans 15 amino acids. Germline V gives CDR1 SGHRS, CDR2 YFSETQ. The CDR3 sequence is CASRLDVTSENTQYF. The CDR3, as DNA: TGCGCCAGCAGATTGGACGTGACTAGCGAAAATACGCAGTATTTT. Together with reference TRBV5-1 and TRBJ2-3, the CDR3 gives the full variable domain: KAGVTQTPRYLIKTRGQQVTLSCSPISGHRSVSWYQQTPGQGLQFLFEYFSETQRNKGNFPGRFSGRQFSNSRSEMNVSTLELGDSALYLCASRLDVTSENTQYFGPGTRLTVL.

CDR3 coding DNA: TGTGCCAGCTCACCCCGACAGGGCCAAGAGACCCAGTACTTC. Residues: CASSPRQGQETQYF. The chain is built from TRBV18 and TRBJ2-5, with 7 bases aligning to TRBD1. Trimming at V came to 3 bases and at J to 1 base, leaving 2 bases not matched to a gene. Germline V gives CDR1 KGHSH, CDR2 LQKENI. The CDR3 runs to 14 residues.

V gene TRBV19 combines with J gene TRBJ1-3, with D possibly TRBD1 on 6 matching bases. The germline CDR1 and CDR2 sequences are LNHDA and SQIVND (reference sequence). There are 14 residues in the CDR3. Trimming removed 6 bases from V and 2 bases from J, with 11 bases in between. As DNA, the CDR3 is TGTGCCAGTAGCGTTAGGACAGCTGGAAACACCATATATTTT. Translating gives CASSVRTAGNTIYF.

The rearrangement uses TRBV5-4 and TRBJ1-4; D not resolved. V lost 0 bases and J 8 bases, leaving 8 bases between the germline ends. The germline V gene encodes CDR1 SGHNT and CDR2 YYREEE (reference sequence). The CDR3 contains 13 residues. CDR3 sequence: CASSLDIQEKLFF. The CDR3 DNA follows: TGTGCCAGCAGCTTGGACATCCAAGAAAAACTGTTTTTT.

The V and J genes are TRBV7-9 and TRBJ2-1, with 11 nucleotides matching TRBD1. Germline trimming cut 5 bases from V and 3 bases from J; bases unmatched to any gene: 6. CDR3 size: 16 residues. Germline CDR1 SEHNR, CDR2 FQNEAQ (reference sequence). The CDR3 here is CASSPKDRGLYNEQFF. CDR3 DNA: TGTGCCAGCAGCCCTAAGGACAGGGGGCTCTACAATGAGCAGTTCTTC. The full variable domain, with the rest looked up from reference TRBV7-9 and TRBJ2-1, is DTGVSQNPRHKITKRGQNVTFRCDPISEHNRLYWYRQTLGQGPEFLTYFQNEAQLEKSRLLSDRFSAERPKGSFSTLEIQRTEQGDSAMYLCASSPKDRGLYNEQFFGPGTRLTVL.

This rearrangement joins TRBV7-2 to TRBJ1-2; D is uncertain. The CDR3 extends over 12 amino acids. V lost 5 bases and J 8 bases, leaving 12 bases between the germline ends. Looked up from germline, CDR1 is SGHTA and CDR2 is FQGNSA. DNA for the CDR3: TGTGCCAGCAGCGCTAGTGGTGGAGGCTACACCTTC. Its protein is CASSASGGGYTF.

J is TRBJ1-2 and V is TRBV25-1; 9 nucleotides agree with TRBD1. The CDR3 has 16 amino acids. Germline loops: CDR1 MGHDK, CDR2 SYGVNS. V was pared by 8 bases and J by 2 bases, with 12 bases of the junction left unmatched. This chain's CDR3 is CASQGTGMMGNYGYTF. The CDR3 DNA is TGTGCCAGCCAGGGGACAGGGATGATGGGAAACTATGGCTACACCTTC.

This chain joins TRBV6-4 and TRBJ2-1, with 11 nucleotides matching TRBD2. J was trimmed by 0 bases and V by 9 bases; bases with no gene match: 13. Germline values: CDR1 MRHNA, CDR2 SNTAGT. The CDR3 runs to 18 residues. This CDR3 reads CASDPGLAESYSYNEQFF. In DNA form, the CDR3 reads TGTGCCAGTGATCCGGGACTAGCGGAATCTTACTCCTACAATGAGCAGTTCTTC.

The chain carries TRBV27 and TRBJ2-1, with 11 positions matching TRBD2. The CDR3 sequence is 15 residues long. Looked up from germline, CDR1 is MNHEY and CDR2 is SMNVEV (reference sequence). Trimming at V came to 0 bases and at J to 9 bases, leaving 4 bases not matched to a gene. In nucleotides, the CDR3 is TGTGCCAGCAGTTTATCGACTAGCGGGACTTCTGAGCAGTTCTTC. It translates to CASSLSTSGTSEQFF.

The chain joins TRBV5-1 to TRBJ2-7; 9 bases map to TRBD1. Germline V CDR1 and CDR2: SGHRS, YFSETQ. The junction had 14 bases not matched to a gene; V was cut back by 4 bases and J by 6 bases. The CDR3 runs to 16 residues. CDR3 coding DNA: TGCGCCAGCAGCGAGGAGCTCGGGACAGGGCTTCGCGAGCAGTACTTC. The encoded protein is CASSEELGTGLREQYF. The full variable domain, completed using reference TRBV5-1 and TRBJ2-7, is KAGVTQTPRYLIKTRGQQVTLSCSPISGHRSVSWYQQTPGQGLQFLFEYFSETQRNKGNFPGRFSGRQFSNSRSEMNVSTLELGDSALYLCASSEELGTGLREQYFGPGTRLTVT.

V is TRBV27 and J is TRBJ2-7; possible D gene TRBD1, 6 bases. Germline lookup yields CDR1 MNHEY and CDR2 SMNVEV (reference sequence). V was pared by 5 bases and J by 3 bases, with 11 bases between. This CDR3 is built from 13 residues. CDR3 in amino acids: CASSQGPHYEQYF. CDR3 in DNA: TGTGCCAGCAGTCAGGGGCCCCACTACGAGCAGTACTTC.

This sequence joins TRBV11-1 and TRBJ2-3; D not certain. The CDR3 contains 13 residues. Deletions cut 3 bases from V and 0 bases from J, with 4 bases between. Per the germline V gene, CDR1 is SGHAT and CDR2 is FQDESV (reference sequence). CDR3 sequence reads: CASSFLSTDTQYF. The CDR3 bases are TGTGCCAGCAGCTTCCTTAGCACAGATACGCAGTATTTT. The full variable domain, with the rest looked up from reference TRBV11-1 and TRBJ2-3, is EAEVAQSPRYKITEKSQAVAFWCDPISGHATLYWYRQILGQGPELLVQFQDESVVDDSQLPKDRFSAERLKGVDSTLKIQPAELGDSAMYLCASSFLSTDTQYFGPGTRLTVL.

The V and J genes are TRBV28 and TRBJ2-1; the D gene is possibly TRBD2 (6 bases). The CDR3 totals 14 residues. V gave up 2 bases and J gave up 3 bases, with 8 bases separating them. Germline lookup yields CDR1 MDHEN and CDR2 SYDVKM. The CDR3 nucleotides read TGTGCCAGCAGTTTAACTAGCCTCTACAATGAGCAGTTCTTC. Amino acids: CASSLTSLYNEQFF.